These 17 T cell receptor beta chains share one sample of origin, sequenced in a study of naive and memory T cell subsets. Findings of the study overall: Especially in CD8 cells, naive repertoires contained a few larger clonotypes, possibly CD45RA-re-expressing memory cells.

No antigen has been identified for these receptors. An equimolar mix of two oligonucleotides served as the beta constant-region primer for TRBC1 and TRBC2. Ligated cDNA was amplified by four rounds of PCR with nested alpha and beta constant-region primers and SP2. TCRdb re-called the UMI-ligation and nested PCR reads with MiXCR, one entry per CDR3 protein. The table has roughly 100,000 distinct CDR3 sequences, 11% seen once. Sequenced: naive CD4+ T cells from blood. These receptors all come from a human donor in good health.

This clonotype was observed at least ten times. The V and J genes are TRBV28 and TRBJ2-4; D perhaps matches TRBD2 (5 bases). This CDR3 is 14 amino acids long. Germline-derived CDR1 and CDR2 are MDHEN and SYDVKM. V lost 2 bases, J lost 2 bases, and 7 bases lay in between. The CDR3: CASSLQRPKNIQYF. Written as DNA, the CDR3 is TGTGCCAGCAGTTTACAGCGGCCCAAAAACATTCAGTACTTC.

This clonotype has a count of ten or more. V usage is TRBV20-1 and J usage is TRBJ2-7; tentative D call: TRBD1 (6 bases). V lost 3 bases to trimming and J lost 2 bases, with 8 bases between them. CDR1 is DFQATT and CDR2 is SNEGSKA in the germline V gene (reference sequence). The CDR3 runs 12 residues. CDR3 DNA sequence: TGCAGTGCTAGTCGACAGGCCTACGAGCAGTACTTC. Protein: CSASRQAYEQYF.

V is TRBV12-3 or TRBV12-4 and J is TRBJ2-7, with D perhaps matching TRBD1 (6 bases). CDR3 length equals 14 residues. V was shortened by 7 bases and J by 6 bases, with 19 bases between the two germline ends. DNA of the CDR3: TGTGCCAGCAACCCACAGGGAAGGTCGACCGAGCAGTACTTC. Protein product: CASNPQGRSTEQYF.

V usage is TRBV2 and J usage is TRBJ2-7; tentatively, D is TRBD1 (5 bases). Looked up from germline, CDR1 is SNHLY and CDR2 is FYNNEI. Trimming removed 6 bases from V and 13 bases from J, with 13 bases in between. This CDR3 region has 10 residues. The CDR3 bases are TGTGCCAGCAGCCCGGATCAGGGATACTTC. It codes for CASSPDQGYF.

This clonotype was counted ten times or more. The chain employs TRBV11-2 and TRBJ2-2, with 7 bases that match TRBD1. The germline V gene has CDR1 SGHAT and CDR2 FQNNGV. Unmatched junction bases numbered 14, after V lost 5 bases and J lost 2 bases. This CDR3 comprises 18 residues. CDR3: CASSRYLPGTVNTGELFF. CDR3 nucleotide sequence: TGTGCCAGCAGCCGATATTTACCCGGGACAGTTAACACCGGGGAGCTGTTTTTT.

This clonotype was seen ten or more times. The chain employs TRBV27 and TRBJ2-3; 8 bases fit TRBD2. With 7 bases clipped from V and 4 bases from J, the junction kept 13 bases outside the gene matches. The CDR3 extends over 16 amino acids. CDR1 MNHEY and CDR2 SMNVEV come from the germline V gene (reference sequence). For the CDR3, the DNA is TGTGCCAGCACGGGGTGGAGCGGGGGTCAGGCAGATACGCAGTATTTT. Protein: CASTGWSGGQADTQYF.

This clonotype appeared many times. The chain links TRBV14 to TRBJ2-5; 11 nucleotides match TRBD2. V trimming: 5 bases; J trimming: 3 bases; junction bases outside the gene matches: 5. The CDR3 consists of 15 residues. Germline CDR1 is SGHDN and CDR2 is FVKESK. The CDR3 loop reads CASSAGLAVKETQYF. The CDR3 DNA reads TGTGCCAGCAGCGCGGGACTAGCGGTGAAAGAGACCCAGTACTTC.

This clonotype was seen many times. This sequence joins TRBV11-1 and TRBJ1-2; TRBD1 matches at 7 bases. Germline CDR1 is SGHAT and CDR2 is FQDESV (reference sequence). This CDR3 is 13 amino acids long. V shed 5 bases, J shed 4 bases, and the junction held 4 bases outside the gene matches. The CDR3 DNA reads TGTGCCAGCAGCGCCGGGACAGCCTATGGCTACACCTTC. The encoded protein is CASSAGTAYGYTF.

The chain links TRBV7-8 to TRBJ2-1; 13 nucleotides agree with TRBD2. Germline CDR1 SGHVS, CDR2 FQNEAQ. J gave up 6 bases and V 5 bases, and 7 bases lay outside the gene matches. This CDR3 spans 16 amino acids. CDR3 in DNA: TGTGCCAGCAGCACACGGACTAGCGGGGGTAGCAATGAGCAGTTCTTC. Translated: CASSTRTSGGSNEQFF.

This chain connects TRBV6-1 to TRBJ1-6, with D tentatively TRBD1 (5 bases). Germline lookup yields CDR1 MNHNS and CDR2 SASEGT. This CDR3 contains 15 residues. Trimming left V 1 base short and J 11 bases short, with 15 bases between. The CDR3 coding sequence is TGTGCCAGCAGTGAAGGGCCCCTCCGAGGGGCACCCCTCCACTTT. This translates into CASSEGPLRGAPLHF.

This clonotype was counted many times. This chain links TRBV28 with TRBJ2-1; 10 nucleotides line up with TRBD2. The trim removed 5 bases at V and 16 bases at J, leaving 11 bases unmatched. CDR1 is MDHEN, CDR2 SYDVKM, per germline. The CDR3 loop spans 13 amino acids. The CDR3 reads CASSVLAGVEKFF. The CDR3 bases are TGTGCCAGCAGTGTGCTAGCGGGGGTCGAAAAATTCTTC.

This clonotype was counted between two and nine times. The chain couples TRBV7-3 to TRBJ2-1; 15 bases map to TRBD2. From germline, CDR1 is SGHTA and CDR2 FQGTGA. V dropped 2 bases and J dropped 9; count of bases not matched to a gene: 11. The CDR3 contains 18 residues. DNA of the CDR3: TGTGCCAGCAGCTTAGTGGGACTAGCGGGAGGTACCCGCAGTGAGCAGTTCTTC. It encodes CASSLVGLAGGTRSEQFF.

For this clonotype: Germline is not matched at one junction end, which may reflect a read error. DNA for the CDR3: TGTGCCGGGAGGGATCGTTATGGCTACACCTTC. Translation gives CAGRDRYGYTF. The V call is TRBV30, the J call TRBJ1-2; no definite D call. Per the germline V gene, CDR1 is GTSNPN and CDR2 is SVGIG (reference sequence). This CDR3 contains 11 residues.

This clonotype has only a few counts. CDR3 region: CASSTSDGAREQYF. The CDR3 coding sequence is TGCGCCAGCAGCACATCGGACGGAGCTCGGGAGCAGTACTTC. V is TRBV5-1 and J is TRBJ2-7; D remains unclear. The V end lost 4 bases, the J end lost 7 bases, and 18 bases lay between the germline ends. Germline CDR1 SGHRS, CDR2 YFSETQ. This CDR3 is built from 14 residues.

There are many counts of this clonotype. CDR3 sequence: CASSLEGNEQFF. CDR3 coding DNA: TGCGCCAGCAGCTTGGAAGGCAATGAGCAGTTCTTC. The J gene is TRBJ2-1, the V gene TRBV5-1; D ambiguous. CDR1 and CDR2 from the germline V gene are SGHRS and YFSETQ. The CDR3 sequence is 12 residues long. The V and J ends lost 0 bases and 6 bases respectively, with 4 bases between them. The complete variable domain, with remaining parts taken from reference TRBV5-1 and TRBJ2-1, reads KAGVTQTPRYLIKTRGQQVTLSCSPISGHRSVSWYQQTPGQGLQFLFEYFSETQRNKGNFPGRFSGRQFSNSRSEMNVSTLELGDSALYLCASSLEGNEQFFGPGTRLTVL.

This clonotype was observed many times. The J gene is TRBJ1-2, the V gene TRBV7-8; 8 nucleotides agree with TRBD1. Germline trimming cut 2 bases from V and 4 bases from J; bases unmatched to any gene: 12. Per the germline V gene, CDR1 is SGHVS and CDR2 is FQNEAQ. This CDR3 region has 17 residues. The CDR3 reads CASSLQTSITGGYGYTF. The CDR3 region has the DNA TGTGCCAGCAGCTTACAAACATCTATAACAGGGGGCTATGGCTACACCTTC.

This clonotype has only a few counts. This sequence joins TRBV16 and TRBJ1-5; no clear D. Germline loops: CDR1 KGHSY, CDR2 FQNENV. The CDR3 sequence is 14 residues long. V lost 3 bases and J 3 bases, leaving 9 bases between the germline ends. CDR3 nucleotide sequence: TGTGCCAGCAGCCACAACGGAAACAATCAGCCCCAGCATTTT. Its translation is CASSHNGNNQPQHF.